This TCR beta chain came from a study of regulatory T cells in long-lasting Graves disease. Sample time point: persistent/refractory GD, antithyroid drugs over 5 years with positive TRAb. After RNA was extracted from PBMCs, the TCR library was made from it. Both iRepertoire HTBI primers and Arm-PCR of CDR3 regions were used to build the TCR beta libraries. TCRdb processed the multiplex PCR reads anew with MiXCR; each CDR3 protein has one entry. This table has 500,000 to 800,000 distinct CDR3 sequences, around 30% appearing once. This clonotype has more than one count but fewer than ten. Its target is not known. Study findings and constraints: TRBV28, TRBJ1-2 and TRBJ2-5 were favored in persistent disease. It was peripheral blood alone, not thyroid tissue, that was studied.

V lost 0 bases and J 6 bases, leaving 6 bases between the germline ends. This CDR3 is built from 11 residues. The germline CDR1 and CDR2 sequences are SQVTM and ANQGSEA. The receptor was isolated from a female donor with Graves disease. The sample here was peripheral blood mononuclear cells (PBMCs), taken when the disease was refractory, from a patient treated with antithyroid drugs. The J gene is TRBJ2-7, the V gene TRBV29-1, with a possible D match to TRBD1 (5 bases). As DNA, the CDR3 is TGCAGCGTTGAAGAAGGGGCCGAGCAGTACTTC. It codes for CSVEEGAEQYF.